The T cell receptor beta chain described here comes from a study of T cell clonotyping in hematopoietic cell transplantation (dated by TCRdb to 2020 to 2022). About the full investigation: Recipient samples taken before transplant were obtained following cytoreduction. The study collected roughly 150 blood samples from 35 consecutive transplant recipients and their related donors. Patient recruitment ran from late 2015 to early 2017, and follow-up continued until late 2020 or death. Beyond this particular receptor, the publication reports: Recipient repertoires showed only a small fraction of overlap with donor repertoires, and over 97% appeared de novo at the given depth. Broader TCR repertoire diversity after transplant was predicted by Inverse Simpson Index values from donors and from recipients before transplant. Recipient TCR diversity fell after transplant, with pathologically expanded clonotypes rising progressively from day 30 to day 180. The sample size was limited, and CD4 and CD8 repertoire contributions could not be separated because cells were not sorted.

With the immunoSEQ assay, which is a bias-controlled multiplex PCR relying on V- and J-specific primers, TCR beta CDR3 regions were amplified from genomic DNA. A second PCR step added a proprietary barcode and Illumina adapter sequences to the CDR3 amplicons. An Illumina MiSeq instrument was used to sequence the CDR3 libraries. The authors' analysis ran thus. Export and quality control were done with immunoSEQ Analyzer 3.0, while downstream analyses used R Bioconductor and Immunarch. Only productive rearrangements in the normalized downsampled data set went into calculating the repertoire metrics. Pathologically expanded clonotypes were defined as those larger than 5 templates in the normalized cohort. Repertoire diversity was measured with the Inverse Simpson Index. To capture all clonotypes, the CMV-specificity analyses were run on the non-normalized data set. TCRdb obtained this table from immuneACCESS and retained in-frame rearrangements with V and J assigned. These tables miss some clones; where compared with another copy, unresolved V genes account for less than half of the shortfall, and the remainder is unexplained. For V, J and clone size, that table is used; D and trimming come from the DNA. The sample table shows 6,000 to 8,000 clones, and approximately 90% are seen once. The ten largest clones represent approximately 7% of the sample.

As concerns this clone: No antigen is known for it. Qualities for individual bases were not recorded, and no much larger clone is one base off.

The time point label on this specimen signifies: recipient sample about 28 days before transplant, after cytoreduction. Recipient blood was collected about 28 days before transplant and at days 30, 100 and 180 after transplant. Using Nuclei Lysis Solution, genomic DNA was extracted from unfractionated peripheral blood mononuclear cells that were either fresh or cryopreserved. The input for sequencing was peripheral blood mononuclear cells, taken before stem cell transplant. The receptor was isolated from a man in his 60s with acute myeloid leukemia. Some clones in this sample may be carry-over from other donors' samples.

The CDR3: CASSQGSVGPPYEQYF. In nucleotide form, the sequence is TGTGCCAGCAGCCAAGGGAGCGTAGGCCCCCCCTACGAGCAGTACTTC. The chain employs TRBV11-3 and TRBJ2-7; TRBD2 is perhaps the D gene, given 5 matching bases. Including cysteine and phenylalanine, the CDR3 has 16 amino acids. The retained sequence is limited to the CDR3, 48 bases, with the frame set at the first base. Looking up the germline V gene yields CDR1 SGHNT and CDR2 YENEEA. At the junction V is shortened by 5 bases and J by 2 bases, with 19 bases in between.